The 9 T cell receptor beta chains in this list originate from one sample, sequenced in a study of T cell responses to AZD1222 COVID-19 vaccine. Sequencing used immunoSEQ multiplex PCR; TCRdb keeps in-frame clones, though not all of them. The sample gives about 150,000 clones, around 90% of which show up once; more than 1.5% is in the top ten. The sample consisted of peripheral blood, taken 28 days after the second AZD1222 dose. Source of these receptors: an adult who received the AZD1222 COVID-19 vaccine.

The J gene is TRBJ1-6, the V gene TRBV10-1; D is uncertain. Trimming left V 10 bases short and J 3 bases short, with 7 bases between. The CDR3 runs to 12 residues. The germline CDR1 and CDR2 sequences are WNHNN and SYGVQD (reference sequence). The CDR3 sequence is CATWGYNSPLHF. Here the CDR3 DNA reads TGCGCCACCTGGGGCTATAATTCACCCCTCCACTTT.

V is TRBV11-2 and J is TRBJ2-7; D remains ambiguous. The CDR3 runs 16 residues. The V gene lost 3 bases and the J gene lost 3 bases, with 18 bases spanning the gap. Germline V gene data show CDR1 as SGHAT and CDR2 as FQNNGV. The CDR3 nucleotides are TGTGCCAGCAGCTTTGAGAGACTGAGCTCGCACTACGAGCAGTACTTC. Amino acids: CASSFERLSSHYEQYF.

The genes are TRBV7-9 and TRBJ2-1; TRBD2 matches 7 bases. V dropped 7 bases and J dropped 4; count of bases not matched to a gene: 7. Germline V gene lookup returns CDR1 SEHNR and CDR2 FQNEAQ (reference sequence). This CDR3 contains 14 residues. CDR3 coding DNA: TGTGCCAGCAAACCTAGCGGTATATACAATGAGCAGTTCTTC. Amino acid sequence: CASKPSGIYNEQFF.

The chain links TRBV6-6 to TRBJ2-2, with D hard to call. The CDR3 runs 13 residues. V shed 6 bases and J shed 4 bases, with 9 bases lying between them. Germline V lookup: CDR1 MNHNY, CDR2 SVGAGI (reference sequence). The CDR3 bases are TGTGCCAGCAGGGGAACAAGCACCGGGGAGCTGTTTTTT. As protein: CASRGTSTGELFF.

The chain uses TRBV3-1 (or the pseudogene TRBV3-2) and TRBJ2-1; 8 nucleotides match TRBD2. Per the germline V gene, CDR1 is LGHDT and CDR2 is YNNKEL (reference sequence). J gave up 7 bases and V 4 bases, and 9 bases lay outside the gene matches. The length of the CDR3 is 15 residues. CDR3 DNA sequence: TGTGCCAGCAGCCCTAGCACTAGCGGCAAGAATGAGCAGTTCTTC. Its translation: CASSPSTSGKNEQFF.

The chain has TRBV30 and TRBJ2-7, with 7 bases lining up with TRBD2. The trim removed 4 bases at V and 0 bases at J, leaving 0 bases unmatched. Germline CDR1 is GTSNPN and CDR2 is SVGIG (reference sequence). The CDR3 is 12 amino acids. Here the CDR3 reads CAWTSGSYEQYF. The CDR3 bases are TGTGCCTGGACTAGCGGCTCCTACGAGCAGTACTTC. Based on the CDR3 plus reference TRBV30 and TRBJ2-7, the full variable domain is SQTIHQWPATLVQPVGSPLSLECTVEGTSNPNLYWYRQAAGRGLQLLFYSVGIGQISSEVPQNLSASRPQDRQFILSSKKLLLSDSGFYLCAWTSGSYEQYFGPGTRLTVT.

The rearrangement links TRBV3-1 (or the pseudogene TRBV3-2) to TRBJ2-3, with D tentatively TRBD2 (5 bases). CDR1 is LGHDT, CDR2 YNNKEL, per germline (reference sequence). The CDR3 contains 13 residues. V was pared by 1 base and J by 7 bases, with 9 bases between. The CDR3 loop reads CASSQVGVNTQYF. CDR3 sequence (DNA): TGTGCCAGCAGCCAAGTCGGGGTGAATACGCAGTATTTT.

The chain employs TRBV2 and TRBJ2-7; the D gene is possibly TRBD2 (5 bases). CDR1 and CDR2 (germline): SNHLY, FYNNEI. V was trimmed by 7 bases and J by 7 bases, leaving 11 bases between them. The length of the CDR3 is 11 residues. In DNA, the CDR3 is TGTGCCAGCACCACTGGCGGGGAGCAGTACTTC. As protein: CASTTGGEQYF.

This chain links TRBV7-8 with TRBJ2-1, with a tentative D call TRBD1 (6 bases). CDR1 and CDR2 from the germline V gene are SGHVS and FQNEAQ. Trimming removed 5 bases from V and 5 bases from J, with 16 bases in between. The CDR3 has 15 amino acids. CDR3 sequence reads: CASSPNRVPNNEQFF. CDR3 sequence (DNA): TGTGCCAGCAGCCCCAACAGGGTTCCCAACAATGAGCAGTTCTTC.